Listed here are 18 T cell receptor beta chains from one sample, sequenced in a study of long-term antiretroviral therapy in people with HIV. Running of the v3.0 immunoSEQ assay took place at survey level. Some clones are missing from TCRdb's copy, which holds only in-frame ones; the method was immunoSEQ multiplex PCR. The sample consists of approximately 22,000 clones, approximately 84% of them appearing once. The sequenced sample was unsorted PBMCs, obtained 0.5 years before starting antiretroviral therapy. These receptors were obtained from a man in his forties with HIV.

The CDR3 coding sequence is TGTGCCAGCAGTTTAATCAGGACGGAAGAGACCCAGTACTTC. It encodes CASSLIRTEETQYF. V usage is TRBV28 and J usage is TRBJ2-5; no clear D gene. Germline V lookup: CDR1 MDHEN, CDR2 SYDVKM. V was cut by 2 bases and J by 3 bases, with 10 bases left in between. The CDR3 runs to 14 residues.

The J gene is TRBJ2-3, the V gene TRBV5-1; D gene ambiguous. The CDR3 is made up of 15 amino acids. Trimming cost V 0 bases and J 3 bases, with 11 bases left between them. Germline V gene lookup returns CDR1 SGHRS and CDR2 YFSETQ. The CDR3 nucleotides are TGCGCCAGCAGCTTGGCCGCAGGAATAACAGATACGCAGTATTTT. Translation: CASSLAAGITDTQYF.

The chain is built from TRBV6-6 and TRBJ1-3, with a weak D call TRBD1 (5 bases). The CDR3 length is 16 residues. Germline CDR1 MNHNY, CDR2 SVGAGI (reference sequence). The ends were cut back, 6 bases at V and 0 bases at J, with 15 bases in the middle. CDR3 sequence: CASSLGGLLSGNTIYF. Written as DNA, the CDR3 is TGTGCCAGCAGCCTCGGGGGACTACTCTCTGGAAACACCATATATTTT.

V gene TRBV11-2 combines with J gene TRBJ2-3; 8 bases map to TRBD2. The germline gives CDR1 SGHAT, CDR2 FQNNGV. The V segment lost 7 bases and the J segment 6 bases; nucleotides outside the gene matches: 15. There are 16 residues in the CDR3. This chain's CDR3 is CASTTLRGGSMDTQYF. In DNA, the CDR3 is TGTGCCAGCACCACTCTCCGGGGGGGGAGCATGGATACGCAGTATTTT.

This clone was counted between two and nine times. The chain employs TRBV9 and TRBJ1-5; tentative D call: TRBD1 (6 bases). The V end lost 3 bases, the J end lost 3 bases, and 13 bases lay between the germline ends. Germline V lookup: CDR1 SGDLS, CDR2 YYNGEE. The CDR3 loop spans 15 amino acids. The CDR3 sequence: CASSGTGQYNQPQHF. The CDR3 DNA is TGTGCCAGCAGCGGGACCGGACAGTACAATCAGCCCCAGCATTTT.

In its sample, this clone was seen once. The genes are TRBV6-5 and TRBJ2-2, with D hard to call. The V gene lost 4 bases and the J gene lost 6 bases, with 6 bases spanning the gap. From germline, CDR1 is MNHEY and CDR2 SVGAGI. The CDR3 consists of 12 residues. CDR3 amino acids: CASSLDPGELFF. CDR3 in DNA: TGTGCCAGCAGTTTAGATCCCGGGGAGCTGTTTTTT.

A few counts support this clone. The chain couples TRBV5-4 to TRBJ1-6; no firm D call. V lost 2 bases to trimming and J lost 7 bases, with 16 bases between them. Germline lookup yields CDR1 SGHNT and CDR2 YYREEE (reference sequence). The CDR3 totals 16 residues. CDR3 in DNA: TGTGCCAGCAGCTTAGGCCTTATGAGAGGGAATTCACCCCTCCACTTT. Translating it yields CASSLGLMRGNSPLHF. The complete variable domain, with remaining parts taken from reference TRBV5-4 and TRBJ1-6, reads ETGVTQSPTHLIKTRGQQVTLRCSSQSGHNTVSWYQQALGQGPQFIFQYYREEENGRGNFPPRFSGLQFPNYSSELNVNALELDDSALYLCASSLGLMRGNSPLHFGNGTRLTVT.

The genes are TRBV9 and TRBJ2-3; D may be TRBD2 (7 bases). The CDR3 totals 16 residues. Trimming shortened V by 3 bases and J by 2 bases, and 16 bases separated the two germline ends. The germline CDR1 and CDR2 sequences are SGDLS and YYNGEE. CDR3 coding DNA: TGTGCCAGCAGCGCTTCCGGTGGGGGGGCCACAGATACGCAGTATTTT. It encodes CASSASGGGATDTQYF.

The rearrangement links TRBV30 to TRBJ2-3, with 8 bases aligning to TRBD1. The V gene's germline CDR1 is GTSNPN and CDR2 SVGIG (reference sequence). The CDR3 totals 14 residues. V was clipped by 3 bases and J by 5 bases; unmatched bases: 7. The CDR3 nucleotides read TGTGCCTGGAGGGGCAGGGGGCAAGGAGATACGCAGTATTTT. It codes for CAWRGRGQGDTQYF.

This clone has only one observation. The chain couples TRBV19 to TRBJ1-1; D is unclear. This CDR3 has 12 amino acids. Per the germline V gene, CDR1 is LNHDA and CDR2 is SQIVND (reference sequence). The V end was cut by 6 bases, the J end by 3 bases, with 8 bases between. The DNA of the CDR3 is TGTGCCAGTAGGGTAGGGTACACTGAAGCTTTCTTT. It specifies CASRVGYTEAFF. The variable domain in full, completed from reference TRBV19 and TRBJ1-1, reads DGGITQSPKYLFRKEGQNVTLSCEQNLNHDAMYWYRQDPGQGLRLIYYSQIVNDFQKGDIAEGYSVSREKKESFPLTVTSAQKNPTAFYLCASRVGYTEAFFGQGTRLTVV.

V is TRBV30 and J is TRBJ2-1; 8 bases map to TRBD2. Germline trimming cut 0 bases from V and 2 bases from J; bases unmatched to any gene: 6. Per the germline V gene, CDR1 is GTSNPN and CDR2 is SVGIG (reference sequence). The CDR3 loop spans 16 amino acids. The CDR3 bases are TGTGCCTGGAGTGTAGGCACTAGCGGAACCTACAATGAGCAGTTCTTC. Translating gives CAWSVGTSGTYNEQFF.

This chain joins TRBV4-3 and TRBJ2-7, with D possibly being TRBD2 (6 bases). The CDR3 loop spans 14 amino acids. Germline V gives CDR1 LGHNA, CDR2 YSLEER. V lost 0 bases, J lost 1 base, and 7 bases lay in between. CDR3 sequence reads: CASSQDGGSYEQYF. In DNA form, the CDR3 reads TGCGCCAGCAGCCAAGATGGGGGGTCCTACGAGCAGTACTTC.

The table lists this clone with a few counts. This sequence joins TRBV6-6 and TRBJ2-7; maybe TRBD1 (6 bases). The V and J ends lost 2 bases and 3 bases respectively, with 11 bases between them. Looked up from germline, CDR1 is MNHNY and CDR2 is SVGAGI (reference sequence). This CDR3 contains 14 residues. CDR3 amino acids: CASSYRGSGYEQYF. The CDR3 DNA follows: TGTGCCAGCAGTTACAGGGGGTCGGGCTACGAGCAGTACTTC.

The chain combines TRBV29-1 with TRBJ2-7; D might be TRBD2 (6 bases). Per the germline V gene, CDR1 is SQVTM and CDR2 is ANQGSEA. CDR3 length: 12 residues. V lost 4 bases to trimming and J lost 4 bases, with 11 bases between them. The CDR3 region is CSVVVGLYEQYF. The DNA for the CDR3 is TGCAGCGTTGTTGTGGGACTTTACGAGCAGTACTTC.

The gene calls are TRBV18 and TRBJ2-7; D uncertain. The CDR3 is 16 residues long. Deletions cut 2 bases from V and 3 bases from J, with 17 bases between. CDR1 is KGHSH and CDR2 is LQKENI in the germline V gene. DNA of the CDR3: TGTGCCAGCTCACCAATGGTTATGGTGTCCAGCTACGAGCAGTACTTC. Encoded protein: CASSPMVMVSSYEQYF.

The J gene is TRBJ2-7, the V gene TRBV5-1; 8 bases align to TRBD1. V lost 3 bases to trimming and J lost 5 bases; unmatched junction nucleotides: 4. CDR3 length: 13 amino acids. Germline V gene lookup returns CDR1 SGHRS and CDR2 YFSETQ. The CDR3 DNA reads as TGCGCCAGCAGCTCGGACAGGGCCAACGAGCAGTACTTC. It codes for CASSSDRANEQYF. The entire variable domain, with the rest obtained from reference TRBV5-1 and TRBJ2-7, is as follows: KAGVTQTPRYLIKTRGQQVTLSCSPISGHRSVSWYQQTPGQGLQFLFEYFSETQRNKGNFPGRFSGRQFSNSRSEMNVSTLELGDSALYLCASSSDRANEQYFGPGTRLTVT.

This clone was found a few times. This chain joins TRBV7-9 and TRBJ1-5; D not resolved. The CDR3 totals 12 residues. Germline V gives CDR1 SEHNR, CDR2 FQNEAQ (reference sequence). Between the trimmed V and J ends, which lost 2 bases and 7 bases, there was a span of 6 bases. CDR3 sequence: CASSLNTQPQHF. The CDR3 nucleotides read TGTGCCAGCAGCTTAAACACCCAGCCCCAGCATTTT.

The CDR3 nucleotides read TGCAGTGCTAGAAGGGGGTACGAGCAGTACTTC. It encodes CSARRGYEQYF. This rearrangement joins TRBV20-1 to TRBJ2-7; maybe TRBD1 (6 bases). Trimming stripped 2 bases from V and 4 bases from J, with 6 bases between. Germline-derived CDR1 and CDR2 are DFQATT and SNEGSKA (reference sequence). The CDR3 contains 11 residues.